The 10 T cell receptor beta chains in this list originate from one sample, sequenced in a study of blood T cell repertoires in COVID-19. The protocol was immunoSEQ multiplex PCR, while the TCRdb copy is restricted to in-frame clones and leaves out a portion. The repertoire holds almost 250,000 clones, with about 88% as singletons. Sequencing input: PBMCs or T cells enriched from blood (not recorded which). These TCRs come from a woman in her 50s who had recovered from COVID-19.

This rearrangement joins TRBV13 to TRBJ2-2; D not resolved. Trimming pared 5 bases from V and 1 base from J, leaving 2 bases between. The germline gives CDR1 PRHDT, CDR2 FYEKMQ (reference sequence). The CDR3 runs to 12 residues. The CDR3 coding sequence is TGTGCCAGCAGCCAGAACACCGGGGAGCTGTTTTTT. This codes for CASSQNTGELFF.

This CDR3 reads CASSIPSGGNTGELFF. CDR3 DNA: TGTGCCAGTAGTATTCCTAGCGGGGGGAACACCGGGGAGCTGTTTTTT. The chain has TRBV19 and TRBJ2-2; 10 bases line up with TRBD2. This CDR3 comprises 16 residues. V shed 3 bases, J shed 1 base, and the junction held 2 bases outside the gene matches. Germline V CDR1 and CDR2: LNHDA, SQIVND (reference sequence).

The rearrangement uses TRBV28 and TRBJ1-2, with a weak D call TRBD1 (6 bases). Germline V gene sequence: CDR1 MDHEN, CDR2 SYDVKM. The CDR3 is 15 residues long. Trimming stripped 5 bases from V and 2 bases from J, with 15 bases between. The DNA for the CDR3 is TGTGCCAGCAGTCCCCCTCGGGGGGGCAACTATGGCTACACCTTC. This sequence encodes CASSPPRGGNYGYTF.

The chain has TRBV7-9 and TRBJ1-4; 8 nucleotides agree with TRBD1. Germline lookup yields CDR1 SEHNR and CDR2 FQNEAQ (reference sequence). The CDR3 has 14 amino acids. V lost 6 bases to trimming and J lost 7 bases; unmatched junction nucleotides: 7. Written as DNA, the CDR3 is TGTGCCAGCAGAAACAGACAGGGGAGTGAAAAACTGTTTTTT. This encodes CASRNRQGSEKLFF.

The CDR3: CASSQGVTSGTPYEQYF. CDR3 in DNA: TGCGCCAGCAGCCAGGGGGTCACTAGCGGGACTCCCTACGAGCAGTACTTC. The chain couples TRBV4-1 to TRBJ2-7; 10 nucleotides align to TRBD2. The germline V gene encodes CDR1 MGHRA and CDR2 YSYEKL. V lost 3 bases to trimming and J lost 2 bases; unmatched junction nucleotides: 10. The CDR3 consists of 17 residues.

The chain has TRBV5-6 and TRBJ2-1; possibly TRBD2 for D (5 bases). The germline V gene has CDR1 SGHDT and CDR2 YYEEEE. Trimming removed 3 bases from V and 7 bases from J, with 8 bases in between. This CDR3 region has 12 residues. For the CDR3, the DNA is TGTGCCAGCAGCTACAGCGGAAATGAGCAGTTCTTC. It translates to CASSYSGNEQFF. The entire variable domain, with the rest obtained from reference TRBV5-6 and TRBJ2-1, is as follows: DAGVTQSPTHLIKTRGQQVTLRCSPKSGHDTVSWYQQALGQGPQFIFQYYEEEERQRGNFPDRFSGHQFPNYSSELNVNALLLGDSALYLCASSYSGNEQFFGPGTRLTVL.

V gene TRBV3-1 (or the pseudogene TRBV3-2) combines with J gene TRBJ2-5; 8 bases line up with TRBD2. The ends lost 4 bases at V and 4 bases at J; junction bases unmatched: 5. The CDR3 totals 14 residues. Germline-derived CDR1 and CDR2 are LGHDT and YNNKEL (reference sequence). CDR3 DNA sequence: TGTGCCAGCAGCCCTACTAGCGGAGGAGAGACCCAGTACTTC. Its translation is CASSPTSGGETQYF.

This clone was counted only a few times. A read error may account for a junction end that differs from germline. The J gene is TRBJ1-4, the V gene TRBV7-2, with D maybe TRBD1 (6 bases). This CDR3 has 16 residues. The germline CDR1 and CDR2 sequences are SGHTA and FQGNSA. CDR3 loop: CASSLAPDSFNEKLFF. The CDR3 bases are TGTGCCAGCAGTTTAGCACCGGACAGTTTTAATGAAAAACTGTTTTTT.

The gene calls are TRBV28 and TRBJ1-5, with TRBD1 matching 8 bases. The CDR3 consists of 14 residues. Per germline, CDR1 MDHEN and CDR2 SYDVKM. Trimming removed 7 bases from V and 6 bases from J; junction bases left unmatched: 8. This CDR3 reads CASTTGGVSQPQHF. Here the CDR3 DNA reads TGTGCCAGCACCACAGGGGGGGTTAGTCAGCCCCAGCATTTT. Variable domain in full (rest from reference TRBV28 and TRBJ1-5): DVKVTQSSRYLVKRTGEKVFLECVQDMDHENMFWYRQDPGLGLRLIYFSYDVKMKEKGDIPEGYSVSREKKERFSLILESASTNQTSMYLCASTTGGVSQPQHFGDGTRLSIL.

This clone was detected only once. The genes are TRBV11-2 and TRBJ1-2; 8 nucleotides align to TRBD1. In germline, CDR1 is SGHAT, CDR2 FQNNGV. Trimming removed 0 bases from V and 8 bases from J; junction bases left unmatched: 8. This CDR3 comprises 15 residues. The CDR3 is CASSLEAWTGSGYTF. The CDR3 DNA reads as TGTGCCAGCAGCTTAGAGGCCTGGACAGGGAGCGGCTACACCTTC.